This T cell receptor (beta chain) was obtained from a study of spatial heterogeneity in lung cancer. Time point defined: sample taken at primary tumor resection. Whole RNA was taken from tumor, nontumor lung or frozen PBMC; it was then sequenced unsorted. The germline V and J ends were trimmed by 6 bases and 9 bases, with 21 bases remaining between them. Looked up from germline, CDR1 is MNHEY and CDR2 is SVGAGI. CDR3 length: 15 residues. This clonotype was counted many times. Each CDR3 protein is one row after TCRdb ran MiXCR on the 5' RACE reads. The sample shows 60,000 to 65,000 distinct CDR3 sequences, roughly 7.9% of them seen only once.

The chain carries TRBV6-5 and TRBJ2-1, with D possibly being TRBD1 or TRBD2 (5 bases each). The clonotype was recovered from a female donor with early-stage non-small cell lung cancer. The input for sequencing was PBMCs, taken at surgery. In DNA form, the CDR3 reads TGTGCCAGCAGCGGGCTAGGGACGCCTTCTAGTGAGCAGTTCTTC. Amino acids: CASSGLGTPSSEQFF.